This TCR beta chain was captured in a study of regulatory T cells in long-lasting Graves disease. Regarding the study as a whole: Results may be inaccurate due to the small sample size.

V was trimmed by 3 bases and J by 4 bases, leaving 7 bases between them. The CDR3 loop spans 13 amino acids. The germline CDR1 and CDR2 sequences are GTSNPN and SVGIG (reference sequence). Time point noted: newly diagnosed GD, antithyroid drugs for less than 3 months. PBMCs were the source of the RNA used for TCR sequencing. This clonotype occurred many times. As yet, its antigen is unknown. For TCR beta, libraries came from iRepertoire HTBI primers and Arm-PCR of CDR3 regions. One entry per CDR3 protein, called by TCRdb with MiXCR from the multiplex PCR reads. The sample has some 400,000 distinct CDR3 sequences; more than 13% are singletons. The same specimen was also included in a second study, on T cells in Graves' hyperthyroidism and ophthalmopathy. That source adds: Patients between 18 and 65 years old had hyperthyroidism, newly diagnosed and lasting under 2 months. Based on clinical symptoms, serum thyroxine and TRAb, thyroid ultrasound and orbital computed tomography, diagnoses were reached.

Material: peripheral blood mononuclear cells (PBMCs), obtained at new diagnosis, from a patient treated with antithyroid drugs. This receptor was taken from a woman aged 25 to 45 with Graves disease. This rearrangement joins TRBV30 to TRBJ2-6, with TRBD2 as a possible D gene (5 bases). Here the CDR3 reads CAWRDSGANVLTF. The CDR3 region has the DNA TGTGCCTGGAGGGACTCAGGGGCCAACGTCCTGACTTTC.